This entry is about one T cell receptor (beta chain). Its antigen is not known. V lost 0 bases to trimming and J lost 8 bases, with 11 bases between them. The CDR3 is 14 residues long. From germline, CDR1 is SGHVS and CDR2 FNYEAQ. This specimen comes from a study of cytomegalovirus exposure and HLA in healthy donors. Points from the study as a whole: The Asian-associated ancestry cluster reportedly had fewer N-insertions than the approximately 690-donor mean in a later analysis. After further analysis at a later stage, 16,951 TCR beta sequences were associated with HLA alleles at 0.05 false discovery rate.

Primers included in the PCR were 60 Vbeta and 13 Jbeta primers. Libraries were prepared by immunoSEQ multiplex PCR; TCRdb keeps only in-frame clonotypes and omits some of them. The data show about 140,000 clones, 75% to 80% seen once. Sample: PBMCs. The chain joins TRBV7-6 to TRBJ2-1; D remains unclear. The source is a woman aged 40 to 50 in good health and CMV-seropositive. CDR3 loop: CASSLASEWDEQFF. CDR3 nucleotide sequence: TGTGCCAGCAGCTTAGCGAGCGAGTGGGATGAGCAGTTCTTC.